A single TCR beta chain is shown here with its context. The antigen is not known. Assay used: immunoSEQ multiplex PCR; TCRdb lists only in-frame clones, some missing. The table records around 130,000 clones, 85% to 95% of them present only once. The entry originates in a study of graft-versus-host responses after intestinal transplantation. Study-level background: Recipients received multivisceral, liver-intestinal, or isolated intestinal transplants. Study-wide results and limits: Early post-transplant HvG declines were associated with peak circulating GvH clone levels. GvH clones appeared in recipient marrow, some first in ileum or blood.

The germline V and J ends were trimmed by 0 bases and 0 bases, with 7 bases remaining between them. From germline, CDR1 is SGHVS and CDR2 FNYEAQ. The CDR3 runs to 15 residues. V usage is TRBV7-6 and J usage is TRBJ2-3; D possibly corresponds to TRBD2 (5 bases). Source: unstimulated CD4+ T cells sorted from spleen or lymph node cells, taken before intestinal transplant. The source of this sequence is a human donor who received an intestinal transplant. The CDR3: CASSLAGSSTDTQYF. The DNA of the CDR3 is TGTGCCAGCAGCTTAGCGGGGAGTAGCACAGATACGCAGTATTTT. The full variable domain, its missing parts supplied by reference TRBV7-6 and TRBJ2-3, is GAGVSQSPRYKVTKRGQDVALRCDPISGHVSLYWYRQALGQGPEFLTYFNYEAQQDKSGLPNDRFSAERPEGSISTLTIQRTEQRDSAMYRCASSLAGSSTDTQYFGPGTRLTVL.